This T cell receptor beta chain was identified in a study of control samples from healthy donors and cancer patients. Sequencing was performed with immunoSEQ multiplex PCR; in TCRdb, only in-frame clones are kept and a portion is missing. The sample has roughly 200,000 clones; 91% are singletons. J lost 6 bases, V lost 6 bases, and 13 bases had no gene match. This CDR3 has 15 residues. CDR1 and CDR2 from the germline V gene are MGHRA and YSYEKL. The sequence was collected from a man under 40 in good health. Material for sequencing was blood. This rearrangement joins TRBV4-1 to TRBJ1-2; 7 positions agree with TRBD1. CDR3 DNA: TGCGCCAGCAGACTAAGTGGCGGGACAGAAGATGGCTACACCTTC. Translating gives CASRLSGGTEDGYTF.